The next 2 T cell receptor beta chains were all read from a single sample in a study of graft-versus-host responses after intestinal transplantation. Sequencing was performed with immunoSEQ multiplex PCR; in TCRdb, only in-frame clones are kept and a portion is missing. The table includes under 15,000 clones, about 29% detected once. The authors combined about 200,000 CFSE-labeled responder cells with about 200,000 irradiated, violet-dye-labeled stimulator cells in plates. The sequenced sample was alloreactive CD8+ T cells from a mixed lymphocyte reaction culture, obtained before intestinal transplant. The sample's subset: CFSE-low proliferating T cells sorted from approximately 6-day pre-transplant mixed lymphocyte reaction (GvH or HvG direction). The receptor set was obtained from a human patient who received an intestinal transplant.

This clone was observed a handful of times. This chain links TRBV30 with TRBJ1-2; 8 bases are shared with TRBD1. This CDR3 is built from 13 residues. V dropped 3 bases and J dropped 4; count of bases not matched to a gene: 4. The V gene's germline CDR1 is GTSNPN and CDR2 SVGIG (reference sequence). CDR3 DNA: TGTGCCTGGAGGGAGACAGGGGCCTATGGCTACACCTTC. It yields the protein CAWRETGAYGYTF. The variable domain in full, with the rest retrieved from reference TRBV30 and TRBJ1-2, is SQTIHQWPATLVQPVGSPLSLECTVEGTSNPNLYWYRQAAGRGLQLLFYSVGIGQISSEVPQNLSASRPQDRQFILSSKKLLLSDSGFYLCAWRETGAYGYTFGSGTRLTVV.

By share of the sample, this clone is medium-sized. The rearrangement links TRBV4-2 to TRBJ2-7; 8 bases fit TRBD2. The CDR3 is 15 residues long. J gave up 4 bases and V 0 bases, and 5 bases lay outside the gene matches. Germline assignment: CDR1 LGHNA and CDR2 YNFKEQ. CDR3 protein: CASSQDGGRKYEQYF. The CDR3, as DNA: TGTGCCAGCAGCCAAGATGGCGGGAGGAAGTACGAGCAGTACTTC.